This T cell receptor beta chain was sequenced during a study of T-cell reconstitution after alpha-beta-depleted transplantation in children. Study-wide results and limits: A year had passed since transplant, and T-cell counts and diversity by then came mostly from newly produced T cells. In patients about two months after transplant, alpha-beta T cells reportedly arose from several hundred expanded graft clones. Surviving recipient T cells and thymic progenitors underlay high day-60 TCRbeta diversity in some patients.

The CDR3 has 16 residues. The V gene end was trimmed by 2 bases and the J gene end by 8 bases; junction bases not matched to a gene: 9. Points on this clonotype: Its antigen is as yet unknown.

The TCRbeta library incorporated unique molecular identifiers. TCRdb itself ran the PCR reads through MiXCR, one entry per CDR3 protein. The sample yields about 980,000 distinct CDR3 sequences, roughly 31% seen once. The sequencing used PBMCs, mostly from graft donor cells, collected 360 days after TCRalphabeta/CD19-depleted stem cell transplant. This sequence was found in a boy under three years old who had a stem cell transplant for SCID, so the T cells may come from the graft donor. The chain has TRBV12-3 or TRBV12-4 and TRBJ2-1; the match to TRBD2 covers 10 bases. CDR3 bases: TGTGCCAGCAGTTTATGGCGAAGCGGGGGGGCCCATGAGCAGTTCTTC. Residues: CASSLWRSGGAHEQFF.